This T cell receptor beta chain was retrieved from a study of blood T cell repertoires in COVID-19. Study-level information: From T cells, B-cell-depleted T cells, or PBMCs came the material, which was cDNA or gDNA.

This clone was recorded only once. The data were produced by immunoSEQ multiplex PCR, yet TCRdb's version contains in-frame clones alone and is incomplete. The table has about 160,000 clones, approximately 90% seen once. The CDR3 covers 14 residues. Germline values: CDR1 SGHTA, CDR2 FQGNSA. Deletions cut 1 base from V and 2 bases from J, with 9 bases between. Followed longitudinally, the Seattle patients had been enrolled during active infection. The origin of this receptor is a young man with COVID-19, enrolled during active disease. The source material was peripheral blood. The chain joins TRBV7-2 to TRBJ2-7, with a possible D match to TRBD2 (5 bases). In DNA form, the CDR3 reads TGTGCCAGCAGCTTAGATCGGGATCCCTACGAGCAGTACTTC. Residues: CASSLDRDPYEQYF.